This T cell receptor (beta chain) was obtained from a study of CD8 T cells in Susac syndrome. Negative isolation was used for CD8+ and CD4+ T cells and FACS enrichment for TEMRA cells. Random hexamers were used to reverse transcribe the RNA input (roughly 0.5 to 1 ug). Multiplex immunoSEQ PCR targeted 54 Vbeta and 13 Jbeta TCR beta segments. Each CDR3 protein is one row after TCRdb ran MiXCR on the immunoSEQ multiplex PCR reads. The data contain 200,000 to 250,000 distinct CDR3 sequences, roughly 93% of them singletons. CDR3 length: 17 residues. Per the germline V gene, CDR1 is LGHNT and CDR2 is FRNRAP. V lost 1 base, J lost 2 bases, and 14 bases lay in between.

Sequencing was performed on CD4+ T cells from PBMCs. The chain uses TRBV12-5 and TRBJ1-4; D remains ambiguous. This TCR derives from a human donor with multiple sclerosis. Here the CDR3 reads CASGLGLMRSTNEKLFF. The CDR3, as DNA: TGTGCTAGTGGTTTGGGCCTCATGCGGTCGACTAATGAAAAACTGTTTTTT.